The rows below give T cell receptor beta chains drawn from one sample of a study of blood T cells in healthy people across ages. One entry per CDR3 protein results from TCRdb running MiXCR on the 5' RACE reads. The repertoire has 1.5 million to 2 million distinct CDR3 sequences, 28% of them found once; the top ten carry about 8%. The sample was blood. The receptors were gathered from a woman aged 25-40 years in good health. Both conserved end residues are part of each CDR3. Fields, in order: J gene, clone size, D gene, V gene, CDR3 DNA, CDR3 protein. A D gene is named only where the DNA matches it firmly. Size tells how often a clone was seen (once, few, many) or the class of an expanded clone, and some rows leave it out.

TRBJ2-5,.,.,TRBV4-1,TGCGCCAGCAGCCAAGATTGGGGGCAAGAGACCCAGTACTTC,CASSQDWGQETQYF
TRBJ1-3,.,.,TRBV25-1,TGTGCCAGCAGTGAATTTGGAGGGCGGTCTGGAAACACCATATATTTT,CASSEFGGRSGNTIYF
TRBJ1-2,few,.,TRBV28,TGTGCCAGCAGTTCCGCTCTAGGGGTGTCGAATGGCTACACCTTC,CASSSALGVSNGYTF
TRBJ1-1,many,.,TRBV29-1,TGCAGCGTTGCGACCGGGGTGACGACTGAAGCTTTCTTT,CSVATGVTTEAFF
TRBJ2-1,.,.,TRBV7-2,TGTGCCAGCAGCCACGGACTATACAATGAGCAGTTCTTC,CASSHGLYNEQFF
TRBJ2-2,.,.,TRBV12-3/TRBV12-4,TGTGCCAGCAGCCTGGGGGAGGGGGCCCGGGAGCCGTTTTTT,CASSLGEGAREPFF
TRBJ2-1,.,.,TRBV29-1,TGCAGCGTTGAAGTTTTAGGGAAGTCCAATGAGCAGTTCTTC,CSVEVLGKSNEQFF
TRBJ1-2,many,TRBD1,TRBV12-3/TRBV12-4,TGTGCCAGCAGTTACCTACAGGGGGCTGGTGGCTACACCTTC,CASSYLQGAGGYTF
TRBJ2-5,.,.,TRBV20-1,TGCAGTGCTAGAGGGAATGGGCGGGAGACCCAGTACTTC,CSARGNGRETQYF
TRBJ2-5,.,TRBD2,TRBV2,TGTGCCAGCAGTGACGGTAACGGGGGGGCCGGAGAGACCCAGTACTTC,CASSDGNGGAGETQYF
TRBJ2-4,.,.,TRBV7-2,TGTGCCAGCAGCCTAGGGAATAGGGGTTTAGGAATTCAGTACTTC,CASSLGNRGLGIQYF
TRBJ2-1,few,TRBD2,TRBV29-1,TGCAGCGTTGATAACCGAAATTGGGGAGGGCGTGAGCAGTTCTTC,CSVDNRNWGGREQFF
TRBJ2-2,.,.,TRBV6-5,TGTGCCAGCAGAGGGTTCACCGGGGAGCTGTTTTTT,CASRGFTGELFF
TRBJ2-3,.,.,TRBV12-3/TRBV12-4,TGTGCCAGCAGTCAGAAACGGGACGCGTTAAGCACAGATACGCAGTATTTT,CASSQKRDALSTDTQYF
TRBJ2-5,few,.,TRBV29-1,TGCAGCGTTGAGGGCAGTAGCAAGGAGAAAGAGACCCAGTACTTC,CSVEGSSKEKETQYF
TRBJ2-1,.,.,TRBV5-1,TGCGCCAGCAGCCCTACGTCCAGTCACGGTGAGCAGTTCTTC,CASSPTSSHGEQFF
TRBJ2-7,.,.,TRBV7-8,TGTGCCAGCAGCCAACTGGGGGACGTCAGCTCCTACGAGCAGTACTTC,CASSQLGDVSSYEQYF
TRBJ2-3,.,.,TRBV5-1,TGCGCCAGCAGTTTTGCGGGGATCGATACGCAGTATTTT,CASSFAGIDTQYF
TRBJ1-2,few,TRBD1,TRBV28,TGTGCCAGCAGGCCCGGGACAGGGTCAACTATGTACGGCTACACCTTC,CASRPGTGSTMYGYTF
TRBJ2-1,few,TRBD1,TRBV6-6,TGTGCCAGCAGATTACAAACAGGGGGAGGTGAGCAGTTCTTC,CASRLQTGGGEQFF
TRBJ1-2,.,.,TRBV4-1,TGCGCCAGCAGCCAACCATGGACACCGGTTATAGATGGCTACACCTTC,CASSQPWTPVIDGYTF
TRBJ1-1,.,.,TRBV30,TGTGCCTGGAGGGATACGACCTGGAACACTGAAGCTTTCTTT,CAWRDTTWNTEAFF
TRBJ2-1,few,.,TRBV7-2,TGTGCCAGCAGCTTAGTCCCTGGCGGTGACAATGAGCAGTTCTTC,CASSLVPGGDNEQFF
TRBJ2-5,few,.,TRBV7-9,TGTGCCAGCAGCCCGAAGGACGAGACCCAGTACTTC,CASSPKDETQYF
TRBJ2-3,.,.,TRBV5-1,TGCGCCAGCAGCTTCGGAACAGATTCGCAGTATTTT,CASSFGTDSQYF
TRBJ1-4,few,.,TRBV20-1,TGCAGTGCGCCGACGGGCACTGATGAAAAACTGTTTTTT,CSAPTGTDEKLFF
TRBJ2-6,many,.,TRBV4-1,TGCGCCAGCAGCCAAGATGACGGAAGGGCGGGGGCCAACGTCCTGACTTTC,CASSQDDGRAGANVLTF
TRBJ1-6,.,.,TRBV27,TGTGCCAGCAGTGCCCGGGGGCGGGGGGGCTCCTATAATTCACCCCTCCACTTT,CASSARGRGGSYNSPLHF
TRBJ1-5,.,TRBD1,TRBV6-1,TGTGCCAGCAGTGAGGGACAGGTCCCTCAGCCCCAGCATTTT,CASSEGQVPQPQHF
TRBJ2-2,.,TRBD2,TRBV5-1,TGCGCCAGCAGAGGACTAGCGGGGGACACCGGGGAGCTGTTTTTT,CASRGLAGDTGELFF
TRBJ2-7,few,TRBD2,TRBV5-5,TGTGCCAGCAGCCCGATAAAATCTAGCGGAGCTTACGAGCAGTACTTC,CASSPIKSSGAYEQYF
TRBJ2-1,.,TRBD2,TRBV18,TGTGCCAGCTCACCACTAGCGGGACTTCGGGATGAGCAGTTCTTC,CASSPLAGLRDEQFF
TRBJ2-5,few,.,TRBV5-4,TGTGCCAGCAGCTCGAGGCCTGGCCAAGAGACCCAGTACTTC,CASSSRPGQETQYF
TRBJ2-7,.,.,TRBV12-3/TRBV12-4,TGTGCCAGCAGTCCGCGTTCCGGGGCCAGCTCCTACGAGCGGTACTTC,CASSPRSGASSYERYF
TRBJ2-1,.,.,TRBV4-1,TGCGCCAGCAGCCGATTGGGTAGCTATGAGCAGTTCTTC,CASSRLGSYEQFF
TRBJ2-3,few,.,TRBV18,TGTGCCAGCTCACCTCCGCCAGGTCTGCGGGAAGATACGCAGTATTTT,CASSPPPGLREDTQYF
TRBJ1-5,few,.,TRBV6-1,TGTGCCAGCAGTGAAAACCAGGCCTCAGGGAGCAATCAGCCCCAGCATTTT,CASSENQASGSNQPQHF
TRBJ2-3,.,TRBD2,TRBV7-2,TGTGCCAACAGCCTACGGACTAGCGGCACAGATACGCAGTATTTT,CANSLRTSGTDTQYF
TRBJ2-2,few,.,TRBV24-1,TGTGCCACCAGTGATCGGGCCGGGGAGCTGTTTTTT,CATSDRAGELFF
TRBJ2-1,few,.,TRBV18,TGTGCCAGCTCACCAAGCGCAAAGGCCAGGCGCGGTGAGCAGTTCTTC,CASSPSAKARRGEQFF
TRBJ2-7,many,TRBD1,TRBV7-2,TGTGCCAGCAGCCTACAGGGGGACAGCTCCTACGAGCAGTACTTC,CASSLQGDSSYEQYF
TRBJ1-1,few,.,TRBV5-1,TGCGCCAGCAGCATCGGGACATCGAACACTGAAGCTTTCTTT,CASSIGTSNTEAFF
TRBJ2-7,.,.,TRBV7-6,TGTGCCAGCTCGAAAGGGGTCGATTCCTACAATGAGCAGTACTTC,CASSKGVDSYNEQYF
TRBJ2-4,many,TRBD1,TRBV5-1,TGCGCCAGCAGCTTAGGGACTTACAGGGGGACGAAGAGAGTCCAACTAGCCAAAAACATTCAGTACTTC,CASSLGTYRGTKRVQLAKNIQYF
TRBJ2-7,.,TRBD2,TRBV3-1,TGTGCCAGCAGCCAAGCGACTAGCGGGGGATACTACGAGCAGTACTTC,CASSQATSGGYYEQYF
TRBJ2-3,few,TRBD2,TRBV7-2,TGTGCCAGCAGCCTCAGGCCGGGACTAGGTAGAGATACGCAGTATTTT,CASSLRPGLGRDTQYF
TRBJ1-4,.,.,TRBV28,TGTGCCAGCAGACGCGGAGGGGGTGAAAAACTGTTTTTT,CASRRGGGEKLFF
TRBJ1-1,.,.,TRBV7-9,TGTGCCAGCAGCTCCCCTGTGGGGTGGACTGAAGCTTTCTTT,CASSSPVGWTEAFF
TRBJ2-3,few,.,TRBV7-2,TGTGCCAGCAGCGGGGGACCCGGCTCCGGGGATACGCAGTATTTT,CASSGGPGSGDTQYF
TRBJ2-3,.,.,TRBV14,TGTGCCAGCAGCCAATATCGACTAGTGGGAGGTGATACGCAGTATTTT,CASSQYRLVGGDTQYF